This TCR beta chain was obtained from a study of CD8 T cells in Susac syndrome. Random hexamers were used to reverse transcribe the RNA input (roughly 0.5 to 1 ug). The immunoSEQ assay covered 54 Vbeta and 13 Jbeta segments for CDR3. TCRdb reprocessed the immunoSEQ multiplex PCR reads with MiXCR, giving one entry per CDR3 protein. Of about 60,000 distinct CDR3 sequences in the sample, roughly 94% are singletons; the top ten hold 0.45% to 0.65%. In blood CD8+ and CD4+ T cells, TCR beta underwent sequencing. In the multiple sclerosis control group, patients were treatment-naive and had stable or active relapsing-remitting disease. The receptor was derived from a human donor with multiple sclerosis. The source material was CD8+ T cells from PBMCs.

The CDR3 region has the DNA TGCAGTGCTAGTCGGGGGGAAAACTACGAGCAGTACTTC. Protein sequence: CSASRGENYEQYF. The J gene is TRBJ2-7, the V gene TRBV20-1; TRBD2 aligns across 7 bases. The CDR3 runs to 13 residues. With V trimmed by 3 bases and J by 3 bases, 5 bases remained unmatched. Per germline, CDR1 DFQATT and CDR2 SNEGSKA (reference sequence).